What follows are 27 T cell receptor beta chains derived from one specimen sequenced in a study of T cells in women clearing cervical HPV infection. Data came from immunoSEQ multiplex PCR; TCRdb stores just in-frame clones and leaves some out. The data show almost 20,000 clones, and the top ten clones hold 2.5% to 3.5%. The sample taken for sequencing was blood buffy coat. Receptors were obtained from a woman aged 18 to 75 with a cervical HPV16 infection that either progressed to CIN3+ or cleared (not recorded which).

Turning to this clone: The CDR3 is cut off 3 residues early in the read; its end comes from the germline J gene. The V gene is TRBV30, the J gene TRBJ1-6; TRBD1 might be the D (5 bases). The V end lost 5 bases, the J end lost 7 bases, and 12 bases lay between the germline ends. The CDR3 runs to 13 residues. The germline V gene has CDR1 GTSNPN and CDR2 SVGIG (reference sequence). CDR3 bases read: TGTGCCTGGCAGGGAATTACGAATTCACCC. This codes for CAWQGITNSP. The full CDR3 is CAWQGITNSPLHF.

In regard to this clone: The CDR3 end falls 3 residues outside the read, so it is completed with the germline J gene. The V call is TRBV19, the J call TRBJ2-7, with 9 bases identical to TRBD1. Germline assignment: CDR1 LNHDA and CDR2 SQIVND (reference sequence). The V segment lost 5 bases and the J segment 2 bases; nucleotides outside the gene matches: 4. This CDR3 is 14 amino acids long. The sequenced CDR3 bases are TGTGCCAGTAGTGTACAGGGGGCGGCCTACGAG. Encoded protein: CASSVQGAAYE. The full CDR3 reads CASSVQGAAYEQYF.

In regard to this clone: The read ends 3 residues shy of where the CDR3 ends; the end is completed using the germline J gene. The V gene is TRBV19, the J gene TRBJ1-1; maybe TRBD1 (5 bases). CDR3 length: 17 residues. The V end lost 5 bases, the J end lost 0 bases, and 19 bases lay between the germline ends. In germline, CDR1 is LNHDA, CDR2 SQIVND (reference sequence). CDR3: CASSWRGQPRMNTEAFF. The part of the CDR3 DNA that was read is TGTGCCAGTAGTTGGAGGGGCCAACCACGAATGAACACTGAA.

As concerns this clone: The observed sequence ends 3 residues before the CDR3 terminus, with the missing tail filled in from the germline J gene. The chain combines TRBV19 with TRBJ2-5; 10 bases are shared with TRBD2. The CDR3 spans 17 residues. V dropped 3 bases and J dropped 5; count of bases not matched to a gene: 12. The germline CDR1 and CDR2 sequences are LNHDA and SQIVND (reference sequence). CDR3 bases read: TGTGCCAGTAGTATTATGCTAGCGGGGGTCGGGATGGAGACC. Translated, it gives CASSIMLAGVGMET. The full CDR3 protein is CASSIMLAGVGMETQYF.

In regard to this clone: The CDR3 end lies 3 residues beyond the end of the read and is filled in from the germline J gene. The chain couples TRBV7-2 to TRBJ1-1; D ambiguous. Trimming left V 2 bases short and J 1 base short, with 5 bases between. The CDR3 totals 13 residues. Per the germline V gene, CDR1 is SGHTA and CDR2 is FQGNSA. CDR3 DNA, as far as it was read: TGTGCCAGCAGCTTACAGGAGAACACTGAA. Translating it yields CASSLQENTE. The CDR3, in full, reads CASSLQENTEAFF.

Remarks on this clone: Coverage ceases 3 residues before the CDR3 finishes, and the germline J gene fills in the end. This chain links TRBV30 with TRBJ1-1; tentatively, D is TRBD1 (5 bases). The CDR3 has 14 residues. Germline CDR1 and CDR2: GTSNPN and SVGIG (reference sequence). V was trimmed by 4 bases and J by 1 base, leaving 13 bases between them. CDR3: CAWNPGLQNTEAFF. CDR3 DNA (partial): TGTGCCTGGAATCCGGGACTTCAGAACACTGAA.

Worth noting for this clone: The read is 3 residues too short to cover the CDR3 end, so that end is filled in from the germline J gene. The chain links TRBV20-1 to TRBJ2-3; 11 bases line up with TRBD2. This CDR3 comprises 16 residues. Germline V lookup: CDR1 DFQATT, CDR2 SNEGSKA (reference sequence). The V segment lost 0 bases and the J segment 5 bases; nucleotides outside the gene matches: 7. CDR3: CSARDGISGGGDTQYF. The DNA read from the CDR3 is TGCAGTGCTAGAGATGGGATTAGCGGGGGGGGAGATACG.

A note on this clone: The CDR3 is cut off 3 residues early in the read; its end comes from the germline J gene. The rearrangement joins TRBV20-1 to TRBJ1-3, with D unresolved. Trimming removed 3 bases from V and 9 bases from J, with 27 bases in between. CDR3 length: 17 residues. Germline V gives CDR1 DFQATT, CDR2 SNEGSKA (reference sequence). CDR3 amino acids: CSARGPGDGFSRPTIYF. Partial CDR3 DNA: TGCAGTGCTAGGGGCCCAGGTGATGGGTTCTCGCGCCCCACC.

Details on this clone: The read finishes 3 residues shy of the CDR3 end, and the germline J gene is used to complete it. V and J are TRBV5-1 and TRBJ2-7; 8 bases match TRBD1. The CDR3 sequence is 15 residues long. Germline CDR1 is SGHRS and CDR2 is YFSETQ. V shed 5 bases and J 3 bases; nucleotides not matched to a gene: 10. CDR3 DNA (partial): TGCGCCAGCAGGACCCGGACAGGGCCAGTCTACGAG. Its translation: CASRTRTGPVYE. In full, the CDR3 is CASRTRTGPVYEQYF.

Remarks on this clone: From the germline J gene comes the end of the CDR3, since the read stops 3 residues before it. The V call is TRBV20-1, the J call TRBJ2-5, with a possible D match to TRBD1 (6 bases). The germline V gene encodes CDR1 DFQATT and CDR2 SNEGSKA (reference sequence). The CDR3 consists of 13 residues. Between the trimmed V and J ends, which lost 4 bases and 1 base, there was a span of 10 bases. The sequenced part of the CDR3 DNA is TGCAGTGCTACGGGACACCTCCAAGAGACC. Protein sequence: CSATGHLQET. The whole CDR3 region reads CSATGHLQETQYF.

As for this clone: The missing CDR3 end, 3 residues past where the read stops, is filled in from the germline J gene. This chain uses TRBV2 with TRBJ2-4; 10 bases align to TRBD2. CDR3 length equals 13 residues. Germline assignment: CDR1 SNHLY and CDR2 FYNNEI. J lost 8 bases, V lost 7 bases, and 5 bases had no gene match. CDR3 DNA (partial): TGTGCCAGCACTAGCGGGGGATGGGACATT. Protein product: CASTSGGWDI. The whole CDR3 sequence is CASTSGGWDIQYF.

Details on this clone: Read sequence stops 3 residues before the CDR3 end, and the germline J gene provides the missing end. The V and J genes are TRBV19 and TRBJ1-4; the match to TRBD1 covers 12 bases. Unmatched junction bases numbered 6, after V lost 9 bases and J lost 4 bases. Germline V gives CDR1 LNHDA, CDR2 SQIVND (reference sequence). This CDR3 has 15 residues. The sequenced CDR3 bases are TGTGCCAGCGGGACAGGGGGCTGGGGTAATGAAAAA. Encoded protein: CASGTGGWGNEK. The whole CDR3 is CASGTGGWGNEKLFF.

On this clone: From the germline J gene comes the end of the CDR3, since the read stops 3 residues before it. This chain joins TRBV19 and TRBJ2-6, with TRBD1 matching 11 bases. V lost 7 bases and J lost 0; bases outside the gene matches: 5. Germline V lookup: CDR1 LNHDA, CDR2 SQIVND (reference sequence). CDR3 size: 17 residues. CDR3 region: CASTRTGGPSGANVLTF. CDR3 bases read: TGTGCCAGTACACGGACAGGGGGCCCCTCTGGGGCCAACGTC.

On this clone itself: The CDR3 goes on 3 residues after the read ends, and that part is filled in from the germline J gene. V is TRBV18 and J is TRBJ2-3; possible D gene TRBD2, 6 bases. This CDR3 is 17 amino acids long. Per germline, CDR1 KGHSH and CDR2 LQKENI. The germline V and J ends were trimmed by 3 bases and 8 bases, with 24 bases remaining between them. The part of the CDR3 DNA that was read is TGTGCCAGCTCACCGGCGGCGTTCGGGGGTCGCGGAGGTACG. Protein: CASSPAAFGGRGGT. In full, the CDR3 reads CASSPAAFGGRGGTQYF.

Worth noting for this clone: The CDR3 extends 3 residues past the end of the read, so its final part is completed from the germline J gene. This chain joins TRBV6-2 or TRBV6-3 and TRBJ1-5, with D perhaps matching TRBD1 (6 bases). V lost 6 bases, J lost 1 base, and 13 bases lay in between. Germline V gives CDR1 MNHEY, CDR2 SVGEGT. This CDR3 has 15 amino acids. The DNA read from the CDR3 is TGTGCCAGCAGGACAGGTAATAAGAGCAATCAGCCC. Protein sequence: CASRTGNKSNQP. The entire CDR3 reads CASRTGNKSNQPQHF.

In regard to this clone: The CDR3 is cut off 3 residues early in the read; its end comes from the germline J gene. The rearrangement joins TRBV5-1 to TRBJ2-7, with 7 bases that match TRBD1. The CDR3 runs to 13 residues. V was pared by 1 base and J by 5 bases, with 3 bases of the junction left unmatched. In germline, CDR1 is SGHRS, CDR2 YFSETQ. The CDR3 bases that were read are TGCGCCAGCAGCTTGAACAGGGGTGACGAG. Its translation is CASSLNRGDE. The CDR3 reads in full as CASSLNRGDEQYF. Looking up the rest from reference TRBV5-1 and TRBJ2-7 gives the full variable domain: KAGVTQTPRYLIKTRGQQVTLSCSPISGHRSVSWYQQTPGQGLQFLFEYFSETQRNKGNFPGRFSGRQFSNSRSEMNVSTLELGDSALYLCASSLNRGDEQYFGPGTRLTVT.

Comments on this clone: The read ends 3 residues before the CDR3 terminus; that terminus is restored from the germline J gene. The J gene is TRBJ2-7, the V gene TRBV11-2; the D gene is possibly TRBD1 (6 bases). Germline assignment: CDR1 SGHAT and CDR2 FQNNGV. V lost 5 bases and J 3 bases, leaving 14 bases between the germline ends. The CDR3 is 14 amino acids. This chain's CDR3 is CASSPVGRGYEQYF. The CDR3 bases that were read are TGTGCCAGCAGCCCGGTGGGCAGGGGCTACGAG.

Concerning this clone: The read ends 3 residues before the CDR3 terminus; that terminus is restored from the germline J gene. This chain links TRBV2 with TRBJ2-1; 11 positions match TRBD2. Germline-derived CDR1 and CDR2 are SNHLY and FYNNEI. V was pared by 0 bases and J by 2 bases, with 0 bases of the junction left unmatched. The CDR3 is 16 amino acids. The CDR3 loop reads CASSEAGLAAYNEQFF. CDR3 DNA (partial): TGTGCCAGCAGTGAAGCGGGACTAGCGGCCTACAATGAG. Full variable domain (remainder filled in from reference TRBV2 and TRBJ2-1): EPEVTQTPSHQVTQMGQEVILRCVPISNHLYFYWYRQILGQKVEFLVSFYNNEISEKSEIFDDQFSVERPDGSNFTLKIRSTKLEDSAMYFCASSEAGLAAYNEQFFGPGTRLTVL.

Remarks on this clone: The read stops 3 residues short of the end of the CDR3; the missing end is completed from the germline J gene. This rearrangement joins TRBV20-1 to TRBJ2-7; the match to TRBD2 covers 10 bases. The CDR3 consists of 14 residues. CDR1 DFQATT and CDR2 SNEGSKA come from the germline V gene (reference sequence). V dropped 1 base and J dropped 3; count of bases not matched to a gene: 3. The DNA read from the CDR3 is TGCAGTGCTAGAGTTAGCGGGGGGTTCTACGAG. This translates into CSARVSGGFYE. The CDR3 reads in full as CSARVSGGFYEQYF.

A remark on this clone: One junction end disagrees with the germline gene, perhaps due to a read error. The read halts 3 residues ahead of the CDR3 end, with the missing end drawn from the germline J gene. The gene calls are TRBV28 and TRBJ1-4; 9 bases map to TRBD1. In germline, CDR1 is MDHEN, CDR2 SYDVKM. The CDR3 runs to 14 residues. The CDR3 DNA, read in part, is TGTGCTAGCAGAACGGGACAGGGAAATGAAAAA. This codes for CASRTGQGNEK. In full, the CDR3 is CASRTGQGNEKLFF.

About this clone: The read ends 3 residues shy of where the CDR3 ends; the end is completed using the germline J gene. The chain uses TRBV20-1 and TRBJ1-1; D unresolved. V dropped 4 bases and J dropped 1 base, with 7 bases sitting between them. Germline V gene sequence: CDR1 DFQATT, CDR2 SNEGSKA (reference sequence). This CDR3 has 12 amino acids. The sequenced part of the CDR3 DNA is TGCAGTGCTAATTCAGGGAACACTGAA. It encodes CSANSGNTE. The complete CDR3 protein is CSANSGNTEAFF.

Details on this clone: The CDR3 end falls 3 residues outside the read, so it is completed with the germline J gene. The chain links TRBV20-1 to TRBJ2-1, with D tentatively TRBD2 (7 bases). Germline loops: CDR1 DFQATT, CDR2 SNEGSKA (reference sequence). The CDR3 loop spans 14 amino acids. Trimming took off 6 bases at V and 6 bases at J, with 18 bases between the two ends. The part of the CDR3 DNA that was read is TGCAGTGCCGGAAGGGGGGGGGTTATCAATGAG. Encoded protein: CSAGRGGVINE. In full, the CDR3 reads CSAGRGGVINEQFF.

About this clone itself: Read coverage stops 3 residues before the CDR3 terminus; the germline J gene supplies the remainder. The V and J genes are TRBV7-8 and TRBJ1-3, with TRBD1 matching over 8 bases. This CDR3 spans 15 amino acids. Trimming cost V 4 bases and J 3 bases; bases outside gene matches: 5. The germline V gene has CDR1 SGHVS and CDR2 FQNEAQ. The CDR3 bases that were read are TGTGCCAGCAGCTGGGCAGGGGGCAATGGAAACACC. Encoded protein: CASSWAGGNGNT. The full-length CDR3 reads as CASSWAGGNGNTIYF. Looking up the rest from reference TRBV7-8 and TRBJ1-3 gives the full variable domain: GAGVSQSPRYKVAKRGQDVALRCDPISGHVSLFWYQQALGQGPEFLTYFQNEAQLDKSGLPSDRFFAERPEGSVSTLKIQRTQQEDSAVYLCASSWAGGNGNTIYFGEGSWLTVV.

Comment on this clone: One end of the junction does not line up with germline, which may come from a read error. The CDR3 end lies 3 residues beyond the end of the read and is filled in from the germline J gene. The rearrangement links TRBV4-2 to TRBJ1-2; 9 bases are a match to TRBD1. In germline, CDR1 is LGHNA, CDR2 YNFKEQ. There are 15 residues in the CDR3. CDR3 bases read: TGCGCCAGCAGCGACCGGGACAGGGCCAACTATGGC. Protein: CASSDRDRANYG. The complete CDR3 reads CASSDRDRANYGYTF.

Remarks on this clone: The read falls 3 residues short of the CDR3 end, and the missing part is taken from the germline J gene. The chain combines TRBV2 with TRBJ2-3; 10 bases fit TRBD2. Looked up from germline, CDR1 is SNHLY and CDR2 is FYNNEI. V gave up 7 bases and J gave up 3 bases; unmatched junction bases: 4. The CDR3 is 14 residues long. The CDR3 DNA, read in part, is TGTGCCAGCAAACCGGGACTAGCGACAGATACG. Protein: CASKPGLATDT. The full CDR3 protein is CASKPGLATDTQYF.

Details on this clone: The CDR3 extends 3 residues past the end of the read, so its final part is completed from the germline J gene. The V gene is TRBV15, the J gene TRBJ2-6, with 7 bases fitting TRBD1. Looked up from germline, CDR1 is LNHNV and CDR2 is YYDKDF (reference sequence). This CDR3 spans 20 amino acids. J gave up 0 bases and V 0 bases, and 11 bases lay outside the gene matches. CDR3: CATSRETGATLLSGANVLTF. The DNA read from the CDR3 is TGTGCCACCAGCAGAGAAACAGGGGCCACTCTCCTCTCTGGGGCCAACGTC.

Points on this clone: The read halts 3 residues ahead of the CDR3 end, with the missing end drawn from the germline J gene. The rearrangement links TRBV5-1 to TRBJ2-3; perhaps TRBD2 as D (6 bases). This CDR3 has 15 amino acids. Looked up from germline, CDR1 is SGHRS and CDR2 is YFSETQ. V gave up 1 base and J gave up 3 bases, with 12 bases separating them. The covered CDR3 bases are TGCGCCAGCAGCTTGAGTGGGGCGGGGACAGATACG. Its translation: CASSLSGAGTDT. The full-length CDR3 reads as CASSLSGAGTDTQYF.